This T cell receptor (beta chain) came from a study of post-analysis software for immune sequencing data. Regarding the study as a whole: There were about five TRBV segments more frequent in patients than controls, and TRBV5-6, TRBV5-1 and TRBV20-1 were among them. Controls had significantly higher normalized Chao1 diversity than multiple sclerosis patients. The authors found that F measure strongly co-clustered same-batch samples.

This clonotype has ten or more counts. What it recognizes is unknown. The CDR3 is 16 amino acids. Trimming removed 0 bases from V and 5 bases from J; junction bases left unmatched: 7. Germline CDR1 reads SGHDT; CDR2 reads YYEEEE. Carried by the TCR beta cDNA libraries were unique molecular identifiers. Hundreds of thousands of cDNA molecules came from about 1 to 10 million T cells. TCRdb analysed the PCR reads with MiXCR anew, one entry per CDR3 protein. The table lists 250,000 to 300,000 distinct CDR3 sequences, about 40% of them singletons. This sequence originates from a girl between 5 and 17 years old with multiple sclerosis. The chain is built from TRBV5-6 and TRBJ1-5; 8 positions agree with TRBD1. Sequencing was performed on blood. CDR3 in DNA: TGTGCCAGCAGCTTGGGGGTCGGACAGGGTTATCAGCCCCAGCATTTT. This gives the protein CASSLGVGQGYQPQHF.